This T cell receptor beta chain appears in the sequencing data of a study of human T cells and chemical hapten exposure. Study observations and caveats: High-frequency TCRs, those above 1 in 1000, stayed the same after DPC sensitization.

The V segment lost 4 bases and the J segment 4 bases; nucleotides outside the gene matches: 7. Germline CDR1 is SEHNR and CDR2 is FQNEAQ (reference sequence). The CDR3 contains 15 residues. As regards this clonotype: Its antigen is still unknown.

MiXCR was run by TCRdb on the 5' RACE reads, yielding one entry per CDR3 protein. The table shows 100,000 to 120,000 distinct CDR3 sequences, with around 20% occurring only once. Total RNA extraction was carried out from unfractionated whole blood. The rearrangement uses TRBV7-9 and TRBJ1-2; TRBD1 agrees at 9 bases. This sequence originates from a human donor in good health. The CDR3 DNA reads TGTGCCAGCAGCTCCAACAGGGGGCCGAGCTATGGCTACACCTTC. Its translation is CASSSNRGPSYGYTF. The full variable domain, rest sourced from reference TRBV7-9 and TRBJ1-2, is DTGVSQNPRHKITKRGQNVTFRCDPISEHNRLYWYRQTLGQGPEFLTYFQNEAQLEKSRLLSDRFSAERPKGSFSTLEIQRTEQGDSAMYLCASSSNRGPSYGYTFGSGTRLTVV.